The 6 T cell receptor beta chains in this list originate from one sample, sequenced in a study of breast tumors, draining lymph nodes, adjacent tissues. Each CDR3 protein gets one entry after TCRdb re-called the multiplex PCR reads with MiXCR. This repertoire shows over 15,000 distinct CDR3 sequences, under 60% found once; its top ten account for roughly 17%. Sequencing was done on a sample of tumor-adjacent breast tissue. The receptors stem from a female donor with breast cancer. Some clones in this sample may be carry-over from other donors' samples.

The chain has TRBV4-3 and TRBJ2-5; the D is unclear. CDR1 is LGHNA and CDR2 is YSLEER in the germline V gene. This CDR3 region has 13 residues. V lost 1 base and J 5 bases, leaving 8 bases between the germline ends. CDR3 residues: CASSQVVQETQYF. The CDR3 bases are TGCGCCAGCAGCCAAGTCGTCCAGGAGACCCAGTACTTC.

This clonotype has ten or more counts. A much larger clone is a single base away; this may be a read error. This chain links TRBV5-6 with TRBJ2-1; D not certain. This CDR3 is 16 amino acids long. With 0 bases removed from V and 0 bases from J, the gap between germline ends came to 10 bases. The germline CDR1 and CDR2 sequences are SGHDT and YYEEEE. The CDR3 DNA sequence: TGTGCCAGCAGCTTGGTGGCGGCTAGCTCCTACAATGAGCAGTTCTTC. This gives the protein CASSLVAASSYNEQFF.

This chain links TRBV7-9 with TRBJ2-7; TRBD2 agrees at 14 bases. CDR3 size: 16 residues. The V segment lost 5 bases and the J segment 6 bases; nucleotides outside the gene matches: 9. CDR1 is SEHNR, CDR2 FQNEAQ, per germline (reference sequence). In nucleotides, the CDR3 is TGTGCCAGCAGCGGGACTAGCGGGAGCCACTTCTGCGAGCAGTACTTC. As protein: CASSGTSGSHFCEQYF.

By sample fraction, this clonotype is medium-sized (0.01 to 0.1%). The genes are TRBV7-2 and TRBJ2-7; 8 bases match TRBD1. V was pared by 1 base and J by 6 bases, with 2 bases of the junction left unmatched. Germline V gene sequence: CDR1 SGHTA, CDR2 FQGNSA. The CDR3 contains 13 residues. The CDR3 region is CASSLGQGAEQYF. The CDR3 DNA is TGTGCCAGCAGCTTAGGGCAGGGGGCCGAGCAGTACTTC.

This clonotype was recorded at least ten times. In DNA form, the CDR3 reads TGTGCCAGCAGTTTGCTATTAGGGAGCGCCGGAACCTACGAGCAGTACTTC. Protein sequence: CASSLLLGSAGTYEQYF. The rearrangement links TRBV6-2 or TRBV6-3 to TRBJ2-7, with D perhaps matching TRBD2 (5 bases). The CDR3 runs to 17 residues. V was trimmed by 4 bases and J by 2 bases, leaving 21 bases between them. The germline V gene encodes CDR1 MNHEY and CDR2 SVGEGT.

With regard to this clonotype: One end of the junction fails to match germline, which may point to a read error. The chain links TRBV12-3 or TRBV12-4 to TRBJ2-3; the D call may be TRBD1 or TRBD2 (5 bases each). The CDR3 loop spans 16 amino acids. In nucleotides, the CDR3 is TGTGCCAGCAGTTTTTGGGGAGTCAGTGGCACAGGTACGCGGTATTTT. It is translated as CASSFWGVSGTGTRYF.